This entry concerns a single TCR beta chain. The antigen is not known. Genomic DNA of every subset was divided equally among multiple immunoSEQ plates. Template for every sorted-subset replicate PCR totaled approximately 200 ng DNA, some 30,000 T cell genomes. Profiled with immunoSEQ multiplex PCR; TCRdb holds only in-frame clones, not every one. The data hold millions of clones, with just under 95% observed a single time. These data are taken from a study of shared clonotypes between healthy human individuals. The naive CD8 population came from CD45RO-negative cells selected for CCR7, without terminally differentiated effector memory CD45RA+ cells. The CDR3 extends over 18 amino acids. Germline V gene data show CDR1 as LNHNV and CDR2 as YYDKDF (reference sequence). V was pared by 0 bases and J by 6 bases, with 11 bases of the junction left unmatched. Points from the study as a whole: Genetic and exposure-history diversity was limited by the few donors. Generation probability values for non-shared clonotypes were lower than those for clonotypes shared by all four donors.

The sample was naive CD8+ T cells sorted from blood. The receptor was isolated from a man younger than 35 in good health. This chain connects TRBV15 to TRBJ2-1; TRBD2 agrees at 10 bases. CDR3 nucleotides: TGTGCCACCAGCAGAGAGGGGCTAGCGGGAGAAGATCCCAATGAGCAGTTCTTC. It yields the protein CATSREGLAGEDPNEQFF.